In its sample, the clone carrying this T cell receptor (beta chain) was seen once. This entry comes from a study of blood T cell repertoires in COVID-19. Study background: Samples representing acute and convalescent COVID-19 were sourced from the United States, Italy and Spain.

Authors' data handling: Amplifying reference gene primers gave estimates of nucleated cell counts. Measured with immunoSEQ multiplex PCR; TCRdb has only the in-frame clones, and not every one. The DNA gave D and trimming, while V, J and clone size come from that table. The sample has fewer than 120,000 clones, about four fifths seen once. The CDR3 contains 14 residues. V was shortened by 4 bases and J by 1 base, with 10 bases between the two germline ends. Germline V gives CDR1 SGHAT, CDR2 FQNNGV. The receptor was derived from a woman aged 55 to 70 with acute or convalescent COVID-19. The genes are TRBV11-2 and TRBJ1-2; D not resolved. Sequenced input: peripheral blood. The CDR3 sequence is CASSSPRVNYGYTF. CDR3 sequence (DNA): TGTGCCAGCAGCTCGCCTCGGGTTAACTATGGCTACACCTTC.